Below, 27 T cell receptor beta chains from the same sample are listed, as sequenced in a study of patients and donors after allogeneic stem cell transplantation. TCRdb itself ran the RT-PCR reads through MiXCR, one entry per CDR3 protein. The sample holds 400,000 to 500,000 distinct CDR3 sequences; roughly 17% are singletons and the top ten take less than 8%. Material for sequencing was blood, either unsorted or a sorted T cell fraction (not recorded which). The receptor source for this set is a human donor who was either an allogeneic HSCT recipient or a stem cell or donor lymphocyte infusion donor (not recorded which). It is not recorded whose cells these are; they may come from a transplant donor.

The chain carries TRBV5-1 and TRBJ2-7, with D perhaps TRBD1 (6 bases). Germline-derived CDR1 and CDR2 are SGHRS and YFSETQ. The CDR3 runs to 15 residues. V lost 0 bases, J lost 5 bases, and 15 bases lay in between. The CDR3 DNA is TGCGCCAGCAGCTTGGAGACAGGTCCTACCCACGAGCAGTACTTC. It translates to CASSLETGPTHEQYF.

The chain joins TRBV7-9 to TRBJ1-5; TRBD1 is a possible D gene (5 bases). The CDR3 has 15 residues. Germline V gives CDR1 SEHNR, CDR2 FQNEAQ (reference sequence). V was pared by 5 bases and J by 7 bases, with 18 bases between. The DNA of the CDR3 is TGTGCCAGCAGCCCCGGTCGGGGGGGTGTACAGCCCCAGCATTTT. As protein: CASSPGRGGVQPQHF.

This clonotype was picked up a small number of times. The chain combines TRBV5-1 with TRBJ2-5; D remains unclear. Germline loops: CDR1 SGHRS, CDR2 YFSETQ. V lost 2 bases and J lost 3, with 8 bases in between. This CDR3 is 13 amino acids long. CDR3 DNA sequence: TGCGCCAGCAGCTTCTGGAAAGAAGAGACCCAGTACTTC. Translating gives CASSFWKEETQYF.

This clonotype was seen only a few times. V and J are TRBV4-1 and TRBJ2-5, with TRBD1 matching 7 bases. J gave up 5 bases and V 4 bases, and 13 bases lay outside the gene matches. Germline loops: CDR1 MGHRA, CDR2 YSYEKL. The CDR3 has 16 residues. CDR3 amino acids: CASSLDRSNPRETQYF. The DNA of the CDR3 is TGCGCCAGCAGCCTGGACAGGTCTAATCCAAGGGAGACCCAGTACTTC.

This chain joins TRBV4-1 and TRBJ1-1; D is possibly TRBD1 (6 bases). CDR3 length: 14 residues. Germline values: CDR1 MGHRA, CDR2 YSYEKL. Between the trimmed V and J ends, which lost 5 bases and 1 base, there was a span of 11 bases. CDR3 amino acids: CASSSPGENTEAFF. The DNA of the CDR3 is TGCGCCAGCAGCTCCCCAGGGGAGAACACTGAAGCTTTCTTT.

This clonotype has ten or more counts. J is TRBJ2-7 and V is TRBV12-3 or TRBV12-4; 10 positions agree with TRBD1. The junction had 4 bases not matched to a gene; V was cut back by 6 bases and J by 5 bases. This CDR3 comprises 13 residues. The CDR3 DNA is TGTGCCAGCAGAATCGGGACAGGGGACGAGCAGTACTTC. Encoded protein: CASRIGTGDEQYF.

This clonotype was found many times. This chain links TRBV20-1 with TRBJ1-3; D is unclear. The V and J ends lost 0 bases and 4 bases respectively, with 13 bases between them. Germline V gives CDR1 DFQATT, CDR2 SNEGSKA (reference sequence). The CDR3 consists of 15 residues. This CDR3 is CSARDFGRSGNTIYF. CDR3 DNA: TGCAGTGCTAGAGATTTTGGGAGGTCGGGAAACACCATATATTTT.

This clonotype has a handful of counts. The J gene is TRBJ2-3, the V gene TRBV7-8, with 10 nucleotides matching TRBD2. Germline CDR1 and CDR2: SGHVS and FQNEAQ. The CDR3 consists of 14 residues. Trimming removed 3 bases from V and 5 bases from J; junction bases left unmatched: 2. The CDR3, as DNA: TGTGCCAGCAGCTTCGGGACTAGCGAAGATACGCAGTATTTT. Its protein is CASSFGTSEDTQYF.

V is TRBV12-3 or TRBV12-4 and J is TRBJ1-5; the D is unclear. The V end was cut by 3 bases, the J end by 7 bases, with 7 bases between. The CDR3 has 12 residues. This CDR3 is CASSFESQPQHF. CDR3 coding DNA: TGTGCCAGCAGTTTTGAAAGCCAGCCCCAGCATTTT.

This clonotype has just one count. The chain links TRBV5-5 to TRBJ1-1, with D unclear. In germline, CDR1 is SGHKS, CDR2 YYEKEE (reference sequence). V lost 3 bases, J lost 6 bases, and 6 bases lay in between. The CDR3 loop spans 11 amino acids. The CDR3 sequence is CASSSWAEAFF. CDR3 DNA: TGTGCCAGCAGCTCTTGGGCTGAAGCTTTCTTT.

Concerning this clonotype: The CDR3 carries no conserved terminal phenylalanine or tryptophan, so it likely arises from a read error. The chain links TRBV30 to TRBJ1-2, with D unresolved. CDR1 GTSNPN and CDR2 SVGIG come from the germline V gene (reference sequence). The CDR3 has 12 amino acids. Trimming left V 4 bases short and J 6 bases short, with 12 bases between. The chain's CDR3 is CAWNWPVDGYTL. The CDR3 nucleotides read TGTGCCTGGAACTGGCCCGTTGATGGCTACACCCTC.

The rearrangement joins TRBV24-1 to TRBJ1-3; TRBD1 is a possible D gene (6 bases). The ends were cut back, 2 bases at V and 2 bases at J, with 9 bases in the middle. CDR3 length equals 15 residues. CDR1 and CDR2 from the germline V gene are KGHDR and SFDVKD. This CDR3 is CATSDSRGTGNTIYF. CDR3 nucleotide sequence: TGTGCCACCAGTGATTCCAGGGGTACTGGAAACACCATATATTTT.

The chain is built from TRBV4-2 and TRBJ2-5; 9 positions match TRBD1. CDR3 size: 16 residues. Germline V lookup: CDR1 LGHNA, CDR2 YNFKEQ. The junction had 9 bases not matched to a gene; V was cut back by 2 bases and J by 5 bases. As DNA, the CDR3 is TGTGCCAGCAGCCAAACCGGGACAGGGTTCGAGGAGACCCAGTACTTC. Its protein product is CASSQTGTGFEETQYF.

The chain combines TRBV20-1 with TRBJ1-2; a possible D gene is TRBD1 (6 bases). The germline CDR1 and CDR2 sequences are DFQATT and SNEGSKA (reference sequence). The CDR3 is 13 residues long. Trimming took off 6 bases at V and 2 bases at J, with 13 bases between the two ends. The CDR3: CSARTASNYGYTF. CDR3 bases: TGCAGTGCCCGGACAGCTTCAAACTATGGCTACACCTTC.

This clonotype appeared a few times. The chain combines TRBV27 with TRBJ2-3; 10 positions agree with TRBD1. The CDR3 is 14 residues long. Looked up from germline, CDR1 is MNHEY and CDR2 is SMNVEV (reference sequence). V trimming: 6 bases; J trimming: 6 bases; junction bases outside the gene matches: 6. CDR3 loop: CASSLGQGYDTQYF. DNA for the CDR3: TGTGCCAGCAGCCTGGGACAGGGGTATGATACGCAGTATTTT.

The chain recombines TRBV9 with TRBJ2-2; 7 bases line up with TRBD1. Germline V CDR1 and CDR2: SGDLS, YYNGEE. J gave up 7 bases and V 2 bases, and 14 bases lay outside the gene matches. The CDR3 consists of 17 residues. The CDR3 spells CASSVSNTEQGSGELFF. The CDR3 DNA reads as TGTGCCAGCAGCGTCAGTAATACTGAACAGGGGAGCGGGGAGCTGTTTTTT.

The chain links TRBV5-4 to TRBJ2-7; D not resolved. The ends were cut back, 1 base at V and 4 bases at J, with 18 bases in the middle. Germline CDR1 reads SGHNT; CDR2 reads YYREEE (reference sequence). The CDR3 consists of 16 residues. The CDR3, as DNA: TGTGCCAGCAGCTTGCAGCAGTACTTGTTCCCGTACGAGCAGTACTTC. Residues: CASSLQQYLFPYEQYF.

This clonotype appeared a few times. The chain couples TRBV3-1 to TRBJ2-3, with 7 bases fitting TRBD1. The V gene end was trimmed by 4 bases and the J gene end by 2 bases; junction bases not matched to a gene: 3. The germline V gene has CDR1 LGHDT and CDR2 YNNKEL (reference sequence). The CDR3 runs to 14 residues. The DNA of the CDR3 is TGTGCCAGCAGCCCAACAGGGGTCACAGATACGCAGTATTTT. It specifies CASSPTGVTDTQYF.

The chain joins TRBV11-1 to TRBJ1-1; D unresolved. Germline V gene sequence: CDR1 SGHAT, CDR2 FQDESV (reference sequence). The CDR3 runs 13 residues. Trimming took 1 base from V and 6 from J, leaving 9 bases between them. The CDR3 DNA is TGTGCCAGCAGCTTAGTTACGAGTTCTGAAGCTTTCTTT. Its protein is CASSLVTSSEAFF.

The V and J genes are TRBV15 and TRBJ2-7; 9 bases are shared with TRBD1. The CDR3 extends over 15 amino acids. The ends lost 2 bases at V and 3 bases at J; junction bases unmatched: 5. CDR1 and CDR2 (germline): LNHNV, YYDKDF (reference sequence). CDR3 protein: CATSRYRDRVYEQYF. Written as DNA, the CDR3 is TGTGCCACCAGCAGATACCGGGACAGGGTCTACGAGCAGTACTTC.

This clonotype came up once. The chain uses TRBV20-1 and TRBJ1-2, with 8 bases aligning to TRBD1. The CDR3 runs 12 residues. After removal of 5 bases from V and 4 bases from J, the junction contained 3 bases not matched to a gene. The germline gives CDR1 DFQATT, CDR2 SNEGSKA (reference sequence). The CDR3 nucleotides are TGCAGTGCTCAGGGGGCAGGCTATGGCTACACCTTC. Translation: CSAQGAGYGYTF.

As regards this clonotype: This CDR3 is missing its conserved last phenylalanine or tryptophan, likely due to a read error. CDR3 amino acids: CASSLVGTRPYEQYL. In DNA form, the CDR3 reads TGCGCCAGCAGCTTGGTAGGGACGCGGCCCTACGAGCAGTACTTG. This chain joins TRBV5-1 and TRBJ2-7; D is tentatively TRBD1 or TRBD2 (5 bases each). The CDR3 sequence is 15 residues long. The V end lost 0 bases, the J end lost 2 bases, and 12 bases lay between the germline ends. Germline-derived CDR1 and CDR2 are SGHRS and YFSETQ.

This clonotype was detected a few times. V and J are TRBV20-1 and TRBJ2-5; D possibly corresponds to TRBD1 (5 bases). CDR3 length equals 16 residues. Trimming removed 0 bases from V and 3 bases from J, with 17 bases in between. The germline gives CDR1 DFQATT, CDR2 SNEGSKA (reference sequence). CDR3 sequence reads: CSARDQNRLSKETQYF. The CDR3 coding sequence is TGCAGTGCTAGAGATCAGAACAGGTTAAGTAAAGAGACCCAGTACTTC.

The rearrangement links TRBV11-1 to TRBJ2-6; TRBD2 might be the D (5 bases). There are 18 residues in the CDR3. Germline loops: CDR1 SGHAT, CDR2 FQDESV (reference sequence). Trimming took off 3 bases at V and 0 bases at J, with 15 bases between the two ends. For the CDR3, the DNA is TGTGCCAGCAGCTTTAGAGGGCCTGGTATCTCTGGGGCCAACGTCCTGACTTTC. This sequence encodes CASSFRGPGISGANVLTF.

J is TRBJ2-1 and V is TRBV6-2 or TRBV6-3; D may be TRBD2 (6 bases). The CDR3 has 19 residues. Between the trimmed V and J ends, which lost 2 bases and 1 base, there was a span of 21 bases. Germline CDR1 is MNHEY and CDR2 is SVGEGT. The CDR3 region has the DNA TGTGCCAGCAGTTACAGCGGCAGGTTTTGGGGGGAGTCCTACAATGAGCAGTTCTTC. This codes for CASSYSGRFWGESYNEQFF.

In this sample, this clonotype turned up a few times. The gene calls are TRBV20-1 and TRBJ1-2; D is perhaps TRBD1 (5 bases). Trimming pared 3 bases from V and 8 bases from J, leaving 10 bases between. Germline-derived CDR1 and CDR2 are DFQATT and SNEGSKA (reference sequence). The CDR3 runs 11 residues. As DNA, the CDR3 is TGCAGTGCTAGGGGAGGGGAGGGCTACACCTTC. Its translation is CSARGGEGYTF.

The gene calls are TRBV4-1 and TRBJ1-4, with a weak D call TRBD1 (5 bases). Germline assignment: CDR1 MGHRA and CDR2 YSYEKL. The CDR3 spans 14 residues. V was cut by 0 bases and J by 5 bases, with 7 bases left in between. Here the CDR3 DNA reads TGCGCCAGCAGCCAAGAATGGGGGAATGAAAAACTGTTTTTT. It translates to CASSQEWGNEKLFF.